Sequencing of this T cell receptor beta chain was carried out in a study of T-cell reconstitution after alpha-beta-depleted transplantation in children. Germline CDR1 DFQATT, CDR2 SNEGSKA (reference sequence). The V and J ends lost 5 bases and 2 bases respectively, with 13 bases between them. This CDR3 region has 14 residues. The authors prepared the TCRbeta library with unique molecular identifiers. TCRdb called the PCR reads again in MiXCR, with one record for every CDR3 protein. The sample includes approximately 20,000 distinct CDR3 sequences, over 10% of them seen just once. This clonotype came up many times.

The sequence was obtained from a female patient between 2 and 10 years old who had a stem cell transplant for congenital amegakaryocytic thrombocytopenia, so the T cells may come from the graft donor. The V call is TRBV20-1, the J call TRBJ2-4; unclear D gene. The specimen was PBMCs, mostly from graft donor cells, collected 60 days after TCRalphabeta/CD19-depleted stem cell transplant. The CDR3 protein is CSAGTIGTKNIQYF. DNA for the CDR3: TGCAGTGCTGGAACCATCGGAACCAAAAACATTCAGTACTTC.